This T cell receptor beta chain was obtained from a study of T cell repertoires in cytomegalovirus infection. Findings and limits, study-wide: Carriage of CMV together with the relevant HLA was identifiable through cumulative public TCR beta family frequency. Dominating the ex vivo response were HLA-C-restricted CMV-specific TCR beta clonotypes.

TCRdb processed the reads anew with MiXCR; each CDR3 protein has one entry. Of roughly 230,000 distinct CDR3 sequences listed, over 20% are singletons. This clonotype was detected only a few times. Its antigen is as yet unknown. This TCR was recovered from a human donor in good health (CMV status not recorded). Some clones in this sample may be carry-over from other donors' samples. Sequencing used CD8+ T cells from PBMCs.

CDR3 protein: CASRLPGYNTEAFF. The CDR3, as DNA: TGTGCCAGCAGATTACCGGGTTACAACACTGAAGCTTTCTTT. The chain carries TRBV6-2 or TRBV6-3 and TRBJ1-1; unclear D gene. The CDR3 is 14 amino acids. Germline V gives CDR1 MNHEY, CDR2 SVGEGT. V lost 6 bases to trimming and J lost 2 bases, with 13 bases between them.